The 8 T cell receptor beta chains reported below all come from one sample, sequenced in a study of blood T cell repertoires in COVID-19. TCRdb's copy holds only in-frame clones and misses some; the assay was immunoSEQ multiplex PCR. The sample consists of 200,000 to 250,000 clones, about three quarters of them appearing once. The sample comprised peripheral blood. These receptors were obtained from a woman aged 65 to 85 with acute or convalescent COVID-19.

The V gene is TRBV7-2, the J gene TRBJ1-4, with D possibly matching TRBD1 (5 bases). V was pared by 5 bases and J by 7 bases, with 14 bases between. The CDR3 spans 14 residues. Germline V gene sequence: CDR1 SGHTA, CDR2 FQGNSA. The CDR3 DNA sequence: TGTGCCAGCAGCCGGACACGGGAGAGTGAAAAACTGTTTTTT. It is translated as CASSRTRESEKLFF.

The V and J genes are TRBV5-4 and TRBJ2-3, with 8 bases fitting TRBD1. Unmatched junction bases numbered 11, after V lost 4 bases and J lost 4 bases. The V gene's germline CDR1 is SGHNT and CDR2 YYREEE (reference sequence). This CDR3 comprises 16 residues. CDR3 region: CASSLDRESVPDTQYF. The CDR3 bases are TGTGCCAGCAGCCTGGACAGGGAGTCGGTACCAGATACGCAGTATTTT. The full variable domain, in which reference TRBV5-4 and TRBJ2-3 provide the parts outside the CDR3, is ETGVTQSPTHLIKTRGQQVTLRCSSQSGHNTVSWYQQALGQGPQFIFQYYREEENGRGNFPPRFSGLQFPNYSSELNVNALELDDSALYLCASSLDRESVPDTQYFGPGTRLTVL.

The rearrangement links TRBV30 to TRBJ2-5, with 7 positions matching TRBD1. The CDR3 has 13 amino acids. The germline V gene encodes CDR1 GTSNPN and CDR2 SVGIG (reference sequence). The V and J ends lost 5 bases and 4 bases, in that order; junction bases with no gene match: 7. CDR3 in DNA: TGTGCCTGGTCTGACAGGGCAGGAGAGACCCAGTACTTC. Its protein product is CAWSDRAGETQYF.

The genes are TRBV18 and TRBJ2-5, with TRBD2 matching 8 bases. Germline CDR1 reads KGHSH; CDR2 reads LQKENI. This CDR3 is 17 amino acids long. Unmatched junction bases numbered 12, after V lost 4 bases and J lost 2 bases. In DNA form, the CDR3 reads TGTGCCAGCTCACGGCCGGAGGCTAGCGGGTGGCAAGAGACCCAGTACTTC. It encodes CASSRPEASGWQETQYF.

The V call is TRBV4-1, the J call TRBJ1-6, with TRBD1 identical over 7 bases. Germline V gene sequence: CDR1 MGHRA, CDR2 YSYEKL. CDR3 length: 13 amino acids. V shed 6 bases and J 9 bases; nucleotides not matched to a gene: 5. The CDR3 bases are TGCGCCAGCAGGCCAGGGGGAGGTTCACCCCTCCACTTT. Its protein product is CASRPGGGSPLHF.

The chain carries TRBV12-5 and TRBJ2-2, with TRBD1 as a possible D gene (7 bases). Germline CDR1 reads LGHNT; CDR2 reads FRNRAP. Trimming took 7 bases from V and 5 from J, leaving 11 bases between them. This CDR3 has 13 residues. As DNA, the CDR3 is TGTGCTAGTGCTTCAGGGGGGACCGGGGAGCTGTTTTTT. The encoded protein is CASASGGTGELFF.

This sequence joins TRBV6-2 or TRBV6-3 and TRBJ2-1; 12 nucleotides match TRBD2. CDR3 length: 19 amino acids. Germline-derived CDR1 and CDR2 are MNHEY and SVGEGT. After removal of 2 bases from V and 0 bases from J, the junction contained 8 bases not matched to a gene. CDR3 loop: CASSYLPGLAGYSYNEQFF. The CDR3 DNA sequence: TGTGCCAGCAGTTACCTCCCCGGACTAGCGGGGTACTCCTACAATGAGCAGTTCTTC.

This clone has only one observation. The rearrangement uses TRBV24-1 and TRBJ2-2, with D unclear. This CDR3 region has 15 residues. Trimming stripped 1 base from V and 6 bases from J, with 11 bases between. CDR1 and CDR2 (germline): KGHDR, SFDVKD. In nucleotides, the CDR3 is TGTGCCACCAGTGATTTAAACGGTTTTCCCGGGGAGCTGTTTTTT. Its translation is CATSDLNGFPGELFF.